This TCR beta chain was identified during a study of molecular identifiers for immune sequencing clone quantification. Whole-study findings and limits: Clones of above 20 RNA copies carried over 99% of effector molecules; in naive cells they carried under 1%.

Sorting was used to obtain naive CD8 T cells (CD8+CD4-CCR7+CD45RA+). The CDR3 loop spans 15 amino acids. Trimming shortened V by 5 bases and J by 0 bases, and 14 bases separated the two germline ends. CDR1 is SGHTA and CDR2 is FQGNSA in the germline V gene. TCRdb recomputed calls from the PCR reads with MiXCR, one row per CDR3 protein. Counted here are tens of thousands of distinct CDR3 sequences, 19% occurring once; the ten biggest clones make up around 0.88%. This clonotype showed up many times. Antigen unknown. This rearrangement joins TRBV7-2 to TRBJ2-7, with D perhaps TRBD1 (5 bases). This clonotype originated in a human donor in good health. Some libraries in this study had Jurkat cell RNA spiked in. Sequenced material: naive CD8+ T cells from blood, with Jurkat cell RNA spiked in. The subset was: FACS-sorted CD8+CD4-CCR7+CD45RA+ naive T cells. The CDR3 here is CASSPGHTSSYEQYF. The CDR3 bases are TGTGCCAGCAGCCCAGGACACACGAGCTCCTACGAGCAGTACTTC.